What follows are 13 T cell receptor beta chains derived from one specimen sequenced in a study of metastatic and nonmetastatic thyroid tumors. MiXCR was used by TCRdb to re-call the PCR reads. The sample carries around 6,100 clones, 25% to 30% recorded once. Thyroid surgery was performed in patients who had received no treatment beforehand. The sequencing sample was made of adjacent normal tissue. The origin of the receptors is a female donor with papillary thyroid cancer or a benign thyroid nodule (not recorded which). Some clones in this sample may be carry-over from other donors' samples.

The V call is TRBV5-6, the J call TRBJ2-1; TRBD1 aligns across 10 bases. CDR3 length: 14 amino acids. Per germline, CDR1 SGHDT and CDR2 YYEEEE. After removal of 4 bases from V and 7 bases from J, the junction contained 5 bases not matched to a gene. The CDR3 nucleotides read TGTGCCAGCAGCCAAGGGACAGGGGTGAATGAGCAGTTCTTC. Translated, it gives CASSQGTGVNEQFF.

This clone was seen a few times. This chain connects TRBV2 to TRBJ1-5; D is perhaps TRBD1 (5 bases). CDR3 length equals 15 residues. CDR1 and CDR2 from the germline V gene are SNHLY and FYNNEI. Trimming left V 3 bases short and J 4 bases short, with 13 bases between. The CDR3 DNA reads as TGTGCCAGCAGTGATATCAGGACAAAAAATCAGCCCCAGCATTTT. Translation gives CASSDIRTKNQPQHF.

The V and J genes are TRBV6-2 or TRBV6-3 and TRBJ1-1; TRBD1 is a possible D gene (5 bases). CDR1 MNHEY and CDR2 SVGEGT come from the germline V gene. The V end lost 5 bases, the J end lost 4 bases, and 11 bases lay between the germline ends. The CDR3 has 13 amino acids. The CDR3 DNA reads as TGTGCCAGCAGTGATCAGGGTATCACTGAAGCTTTCTTT. Amino acid sequence: CASSDQGITEAFF.

The chain uses TRBV2 and TRBJ2-1; 14 bases align to TRBD2. The CDR3 runs to 19 residues. Per germline, CDR1 SNHLY and CDR2 FYNNEI. V was pared by 4 bases and J by 0 bases, with 8 bases of the junction left unmatched. CDR3 amino acids: CASSVGLAGEGSSYNEQFF. CDR3 nucleotide sequence: TGTGCCAGCAGTGTGGGACTAGCGGGAGAGGGGTCCTCCTACAATGAGCAGTTCTTC.

The rearrangement uses TRBV3-1 and TRBJ1-6, with no clear D. Trimming cost V 3 bases and J 4 bases, with 22 bases left between them. Germline CDR1 reads LGHDT; CDR2 reads YNNKEL (reference sequence). The CDR3 is 19 residues long. CDR3 sequence: CASSHNSVCVSRYNSPLHF. The CDR3 nucleotides read TGTGCCAGCAGCCATAATTCAGTTTGCGTCAGCCGTTATAATTCACCCCTCCACTTT.

This clone was seen only a few times. The chain recombines TRBV7-9 with TRBJ1-2; TRBD1 is a possible D gene (6 bases). The CDR3 totals 13 residues. V was trimmed by 4 bases and J by 4 bases, leaving 10 bases between them. Germline-derived CDR1 and CDR2 are SEHNR and FQNEAQ (reference sequence). The CDR3 DNA sequence: TGTGCCAGCAGCTCGGAACAGGGCTATGGCTACACCTTC. Its translation: CASSSEQGYGYTF.

This clone ranks as medium-sized. The chain couples TRBV12-3 or TRBV12-4 to TRBJ2-1; D possibly corresponds to TRBD2 (5 bases). V shed 5 bases and J shed 5 bases, with 22 bases lying between them. There are 17 residues in the CDR3. The CDR3 region has the DNA TGTGCCAGCAGTCCCCCGACCGGGCTAGCCGTCAACAATGAGCAGTTCTTC. This translates into CASSPPTGLAVNNEQFF.

The sample holds a few counts of this clone. J is TRBJ1-1 and V is TRBV12-3 or TRBV12-4; D may be TRBD1 (6 bases). Trimming shortened V by 6 bases and J by 3 bases, and 14 bases separated the two germline ends. CDR3 length: 14 amino acids. CDR3: CASSPRGADTEAFF. The CDR3 DNA reads TGTGCCAGCAGCCCTCGGGGGGCGGACACTGAAGCTTTCTTT.

The V call is TRBV6-1, the J call TRBJ2-7; D is unclear. CDR3 length: 13 amino acids. Germline CDR1 MNHNS, CDR2 SASEGT. V lost 5 bases, J lost 5 bases, and 13 bases lay in between. The CDR3 DNA sequence: TGTGCCAGCAGTTTAGTGGCTGGCGACGAGCAGTACTTC. It specifies CASSLVAGDEQYF.

The rearrangement joins TRBV29-1 to TRBJ1-1; D is undetermined. The CDR3 sequence is 13 residues long. Germline V lookup: CDR1 SQVTM, CDR2 ANQGSEA. V was pared by 3 bases and J by 1 base, with 9 bases between. For the CDR3, the DNA is TGCAGCGTTGAGTCACATACGAACACTGAAGCTTTCTTT. It codes for CSVESHTNTEAFF.

This clone was seen only a few times. The rearrangement joins TRBV6-1 to TRBJ1-3; D remains ambiguous. There are 14 residues in the CDR3. The V end was cut by 6 bases, the J end by 0 bases, with 9 bases between. CDR1 MNHNS and CDR2 SASEGT come from the germline V gene. CDR3: CASRGRGSGNTIYF. CDR3 in DNA: TGTGCCAGCAGAGGACGGGGCTCTGGAAACACCATATATTTT.

This clone appeared a few times. V and J are TRBV6-2 or TRBV6-3 and TRBJ2-7, with D perhaps TRBD1 (7 bases). This CDR3 region has 15 residues. Germline V lookup: CDR1 MNHEY, CDR2 SVGEGT. The V end lost 7 bases, the J end lost 2 bases, and 18 bases lay between the germline ends. CDR3 coding DNA: TGTGCCAGCACTCAGGGGGACTTGGGAGCCTACGAGCAGTACTTC. Its protein product is CASTQGDLGAYEQYF.

V and J are TRBV19 and TRBJ2-7; the D gene could be TRBD1 or TRBD2 (5 bases each). Trimming removed 5 bases at V and 2 bases at J, with 13 bases between. Germline V gene data show CDR1 as LNHDA and CDR2 as SQIVND (reference sequence). The CDR3 is 14 residues long. CDR3 DNA: TGTGCCAGTAGTTCAGGGACCCAAACCTACGAGCAGTACTTC. It yields the protein CASSSGTQTYEQYF.